The 10 T cell receptor beta chains below all came from one sample that was sequenced in a study of T cell repertoires in cytomegalovirus infection. These receptors' targets are unknown. From the reads, TCRdb called clonotypes with MiXCR, one entry per CDR3 protein. The sample yields approximately 730,000 distinct CDR3 sequences, approximately 33% seen once. Sequenced here: cultured PBMCs, sampled from culture after CMV antigen stimulation. The receptor set was obtained from a human donor in good health (CMV status not recorded). Some clones in this sample may be carry-over from other donors' samples.

The V call is TRBV11-2, the J call TRBJ2-2; possible D gene TRBD1, 6 bases. The CDR3 extends over 19 amino acids. The germline V gene encodes CDR1 SGHAT and CDR2 FQNNGV. V was trimmed by 1 base and J by 4 bases, leaving 22 bases between them. The CDR3, as DNA: TGTGCCAGCAGCTTAGTGCTTACCGGACAGTTTAGTGTCACCGGGGAGCTGTTTTTT. Translating it yields CASSLVLTGQFSVTGELFF. The complete variable domain, with remaining parts taken from reference TRBV11-2 and TRBJ2-2, reads EAGVAQSPRYKIIEKRQSVAFWCNPISGHATLYWYQQILGQGPKLLIQFQNNGVVDDSQLPKDRFSAERLKGVDSTLKIQPAKLEDSAVYLCASSLVLTGQFSVTGELFFGEGSRLTVL.

The chain links TRBV7-9 to TRBJ2-5; D gene unclear. Trimming stripped 4 bases from V and 0 bases from J, with 9 bases between. The CDR3 is made up of 14 amino acids. Germline values: CDR1 SEHNR, CDR2 FQNEAQ (reference sequence). The CDR3 DNA reads as TGTGCCAGCAGCTCAACGGCCTACCAAGAGACCCAGTACTTC. Protein sequence: CASSSTAYQETQYF.

The CDR3 spells CASSPRGGIEKLFF. Here the CDR3 DNA reads TGTGCCAGCAGTCCCCGGGGGGGGATTGAAAAACTGTTTTTT. V is TRBV28 and J is TRBJ1-4; a weak D match, TRBD1 (5 bases). Germline values: CDR1 MDHEN, CDR2 SYDVKM. Trimming pared 5 bases from V and 7 bases from J, leaving 14 bases between. CDR3 size: 14 residues.

CDR3 protein: CASSQGGRGFF. CDR3 DNA: TGCGCCAGCAGCCAAGGTGGCAGAGGTTTCTTT. The chain joins TRBV4-1 to TRBJ1-1; no definite D call. Germline lookup yields CDR1 MGHRA and CDR2 YSYEKL. The CDR3 loop spans 11 amino acids. V was clipped by 1 base and J by 13 bases, with 10 bases between them.

The J gene is TRBJ1-3, the V gene TRBV6-1; maybe TRBD1 (6 bases). The CDR3 is made up of 14 amino acids. Germline-derived CDR1 and CDR2 are MNHNS and SASEGT. V was clipped by 6 bases and J by 10 bases, with 19 bases between them. CDR3: CASRITGTSWTIYF. DNA for the CDR3: TGTGCCAGCAGGATTACCGGGACATCTTGGACCATATATTTT.

The count of this clonotype is one. Here the CDR3 DNA reads TGTGCCATCAGCGTAGGGGACAGGGGATTTTTCTTT. This gives the protein CAISVGDRGFFF. The V and J genes are TRBV10-3 and TRBJ1-1; 10 nucleotides align to TRBD1. The CDR3 loop spans 12 amino acids. V shed 6 bases and J 13 bases; nucleotides not matched to a gene: 8. Germline CDR1 is ENHRY and CDR2 is SYGVKD.

This rearrangement joins TRBV15 to TRBJ2-2; a possible D gene is TRBD1 (6 bases). CDR3 length: 14 amino acids. The V gene's germline CDR1 is LNHNV and CDR2 YYDKDF (reference sequence). Deletions cut 7 bases from V and 0 bases from J, with 9 bases between. In DNA form, the CDR3 reads TGTGCCACCAAGACAGGCGCGAACACCGGGGAGCTGTTTTTT. Residues: CATKTGANTGELFF.

This clonotype was seen only a few times. The CDR3 DNA is TGTGCCAGCAGCTTAAATCAGGGGGTCGATACGCAGTATTTT. This translates into CASSLNQGVDTQYF. This chain joins TRBV7-2 and TRBJ2-3; 7 nucleotides agree with TRBD1. The trim removed 2 bases at V and 6 bases at J, leaving 5 bases unmatched. The germline gives CDR1 SGHTA, CDR2 FQGNSA. The CDR3 runs to 14 residues.

This chain links TRBV11-2 with TRBJ1-1; 7 bases line up with TRBD1. V trimming: 4 bases; J trimming: 4 bases; junction bases outside the gene matches: 9. Germline CDR1 is SGHAT and CDR2 is FQNNGV. CDR3 length: 15 residues. In nucleotides, the CDR3 is TGTGCCAGCAGCTCCTCAGACAGGGAGGGCACTGAAGCTTTCTTT. Protein: CASSSSDREGTEAFF.

On this clonotype itself: Mismatch with germline at one junction end may stem from a read error. The J gene is TRBJ1-4, the V gene TRBV15; tentatively, D is TRBD1 (5 bases). Looked up from germline, CDR1 is LNHNV and CDR2 is YYDKDF (reference sequence). The CDR3 totals 16 residues. The CDR3 is CATNPYGAATNEKLFF. The DNA for the CDR3 is TGTGCCACCAATCCCTATGGGGCCGCAACAAATGAAAAACTGTTTTTT. Using reference TRBV15 and TRBJ1-4 for the parts outside the CDR3, the full variable domain is DAMVIQNPRYQVTQFGKPVTLSCSQTLNHNVMYWYQQKSSQAPKLLFHYYDKDFNNEADTPDNFQSRRPNTSFCFLDIRSPGLGDTAMYLCATNPYGAATNEKLFFGSGTQLSVL.